This T cell receptor (beta chain) came from a study of CD8+ T cells in alopecia areata. This clone showed up just a few times. The antigen remains undetermined. Treatment indicated: oral pan-JAK inhibitor, 5-10 mg twice daily. It was cDNA, reverse transcribed from extracted RNA, that served as the sequencing template. Only in-frame clones appear in the TCRdb table, and some are missing; sequencing was by immunoSEQ multiplex PCR. This sample carries fewer than 250,000 clones, approximately 45% of them seen once, and the ten largest clones take around 2.5%. Study-wide findings and caveats: Because one nonresponder was included, the link of baseline CD8+ expansion to response is considered uncertain. Higher clonality than in normal scalp was seen in lesional scalp, especially alopecia totalis/universalis.

CDR3 size: 12 residues. Germline V gives CDR1 SQVTM, CDR2 ANQGSEA. V lost 5 bases and J 7 bases, leaving 12 bases between the germline ends. This sample comprised CD4+ T cells sorted from blood, obtained between weeks 36 and 40, from a patient treated with tofacitinib. The V gene is TRBV29-1, the J gene TRBJ2-1; a weak D match, TRBD1 (6 bases). This TCR derives from a human donor with alopecia areata. CDR3 sequence: CSVYDRRNEQFF. The DNA of the CDR3 is TGCAGCGTTTACGACAGGCGGAATGAGCAGTTCTTC.